The source of this TCR beta chain is a study of post-analysis software for immune sequencing data. Study-wide background: Recorded disease courses covered relapsing-remitting, secondary progressive and progressive-relapsing multiple sclerosis. Some patients had no subtype annotation.

Prepared TCR beta cDNA libraries contained unique molecular identifiers. One entry per CDR3 protein, called by TCRdb with MiXCR from the PCR reads. Among 750,000 to 950,000 distinct CDR3 sequences listed, roughly 50% were seen once. Whole-study results and caveats: Patients had higher frequencies than controls of about five TRBV segments, including TRBV5-6, TRBV5-1 and TRBV20-1.

For this clonotype: Its specificity is not known.

The CDR3 contains 14 residues. V lost 7 bases and J 5 bases, leaving 18 bases between the germline ends. V usage is TRBV12-3 or TRBV12-4 and J usage is TRBJ2-7; weak D call: TRBD2 (6 bases). The sequencing sample was made of blood. The receptor was isolated from a girl aged 10 to 17 with multiple sclerosis. The CDR3: CASIQWGVSHEQYF. CDR3 nucleotides: TGTGCCAGCATTCAATGGGGGGTTTCCCACGAGCAGTACTTC.